The 9 T cell receptor beta chains below come from one sample, sequenced in a study of beta chain features in type 1 diabetes. The study's findings and limits: The study found moderately but significantly shorter TCRB CDR3s in all four CD4+ subsets of Type 1 diabetes patients.

These TCRs' antigens remain unknown. Every isolated RNA sample was fully reverse transcribed, so sequencing captured expressed TCRB transcripts. This table comes from immunoSEQ multiplex PCR, and its TCRdb copy is limited to in-frame clones, with some not included. The data show tens of thousands of clones, approximately 50% seen once. The sample comprised central memory CD4+ T cells from blood. All receptors derive from a man aged 30 to 45 with type 1 diabetes.

The genes are TRBV15 and TRBJ2-3; TRBD2 matches 10 bases. Germline V gene sequence: CDR1 LNHNV, CDR2 YYDKDF (reference sequence). The CDR3 runs to 22 residues. Trimming removed 2 bases from V and 0 bases from J; junction bases left unmatched: 20. DNA of the CDR3: TGTGCCACCAGCAGATCGATAACCGTAACTAGCGGGACATCAACTAGCACAGATACGCAGTATTTT. This gives the protein CATSRSITVTSGTSTSTDTQYF.

The chain recombines TRBV7-2 with TRBJ2-3; 11 bases fit TRBD2. The CDR3 totals 15 residues. CDR1 SGHTA and CDR2 FQGNSA come from the germline V gene. The V gene end was trimmed by 1 base and the J gene end by 4 bases; junction bases not matched to a gene: 1. In DNA form, the CDR3 reads TGTGCCAGCAGCTTAGTAGCGGGAGGGCCAGATACGCAGTATTTT. Translating gives CASSLVAGGPDTQYF.

This clone was picked up a small number of times. V and J are TRBV19 and TRBJ2-7; 10 bases agree with TRBD1. The ends lost 6 bases at V and 6 bases at J; junction bases unmatched: 5. CDR1 is LNHDA, CDR2 SQIVND, per germline (reference sequence). This CDR3 has 13 residues. CDR3 nucleotide sequence: TGTGCCAGTAGCTCGACAGGGGGCGCCGAGCAGTACTTC. The encoded protein is CASSSTGGAEQYF. Together with reference TRBV19 and TRBJ2-7, the CDR3 gives the full variable domain: DGGITQSPKYLFRKEGQNVTLSCEQNLNHDAMYWYRQDPGQGLRLIYYSQIVNDFQKGDIAEGYSVSREKKESFPLTVTSAQKNPTAFYLCASSSTGGAEQYFGPGTRLTVT.

This chain uses TRBV11-3 with TRBJ1-6; TRBD1 aligns across 7 bases. Germline V gene data show CDR1 as SGHNT and CDR2 as YENEEA. The length of the CDR3 is 14 residues. Trimming cost V 5 bases and J 8 bases; bases outside gene matches: 6. CDR3 DNA: TGTGCCAGCAGCAAGAGGGGGCGAGATTCACCCCTCCACTTT. Residues: CASSKRGRDSPLHF.

The chain uses TRBV11-2 and TRBJ2-3, with 13 positions matching TRBD2. The CDR3 runs to 17 residues. The germline V gene has CDR1 SGHAT and CDR2 FQNNGV. Trimming at V came to 4 bases and at J to 1 base, leaving 5 bases not matched to a gene. The DNA for the CDR3 is TGTGCCAGCAGCTCCAGACTAGCGGGGGGCGGCACAGATACGCAGTATTTT. Protein sequence: CASSSRLAGGGTDTQYF. The full variable domain, its missing parts supplied by reference TRBV11-2 and TRBJ2-3, is EAGVAQSPRYKIIEKRQSVAFWCNPISGHATLYWYQQILGQGPKLLIQFQNNGVVDDSQLPKDRFSAERLKGVDSTLKIQPAKLEDSAVYLCASSSRLAGGGTDTQYFGPGTRLTVL.

This clone has only a few counts. V and J are TRBV11-3 and TRBJ2-2; TRBD1 matches 8 bases. The ends lost 5 bases at V and 4 bases at J; junction bases unmatched: 12. The germline gives CDR1 SGHNT, CDR2 YENEEA. The CDR3 has 17 residues. CDR3 region: CASSPHLGQGSTGELFF. The DNA of the CDR3 is TGTGCCAGCAGCCCGCACCTCGGACAGGGAAGCACCGGGGAGCTGTTTTTT.

V and J are TRBV25-1 and TRBJ1-4; possible D gene TRBD1, 6 bases. V was cut by 10 bases and J by 5 bases, with 14 bases left in between. The CDR3 contains 13 residues. Germline V gene lookup returns CDR1 MGHDK and CDR2 SYGVNS. CDR3: CATQRGSNEKLFF. The CDR3 DNA sequence: TGTGCCACCCAAAGGGGGTCAAATGAAAAACTGTTTTTT.

This clone was counted a few times. The J gene is TRBJ2-5, the V gene TRBV4-2, with 12 bases matching TRBD2. Germline assignment: CDR1 LGHNA and CDR2 YNFKEQ. The CDR3 is 14 amino acids. J lost 6 bases, V lost 6 bases, and 5 bases had no gene match. As DNA, the CDR3 is TGTGCCAGCAGGGCTAGCGGGGGGGAGAAGACCCAGTACTTC. Residues: CASRASGGEKTQYF.

With regard to this clone: Other DNA sequences in the sample encode the same CDR3. The chain couples TRBV9 to TRBJ2-1; 8 bases match TRBD2. V shed 0 bases and J 3 bases; nucleotides not matched to a gene: 2. Per germline, CDR1 SGDLS and CDR2 YYNGEE. The CDR3 extends over 15 amino acids. This chain's CDR3 is CASSVGLAGYNEQFF. The CDR3 nucleotides are TGTGCCAGCAGCGTAGGGCTAGCGGGCTACAATGAGCAGTTCTTC.